This T cell receptor beta chain was identified in a study of blood T cell repertoires in COVID-19 (dated by TCRdb to about 2020). Background on the whole study: Samples covering the acute and convalescent phases of COVID-19 were provided by collaborators in the United States, Italy and Spain. The prospective study material was composed of cDNA or gDNA derived from T cells, B-cell-depleted T cells, or PBMCs. The repertoires were made available in a free public database intended to serve as a resource for research on the immune response to SARS-CoV-2. The dataset comprised deeply sampled blood TCRbeta repertoires from subjects exposed to, actively infected with, or recovered from COVID-19. Sample metadata almost always included a de-identified subject ID, COVID-19 status, age in years and sex. Where HLA class I and class II types were available, the types were taken from metadata supplied by the sample provider, not from assay-based typing. Samples were obtained from the ongoing ImmuneRACE study (first 160 participants) and from 1,254 subjects provided by 6 global collaborators. Summary of the overall study and its limitations: The quantity of clinical and demographic metadata differed by source and by participant and was supplied without curation.

Trimming costs V 0 bases and J 7 bases, and their ends lie 13 bases apart. The germline V gene yields SGDLS for CDR1 and YYNGEE for CDR2. Spanning cysteine to phenylalanine, the CDR3 consists of 15 amino acids. The entry retains the CDR3 DNA only, 45 bases that are in frame from base 1. TCRbeta CDR3 regions were amplified from genomic DNA by means of the immunoSEQ Assay, a bias-controlled multiplex PCR. Under the source paper's analysis protocol: Within the assay, amplification of reference gene primers was used to estimate how many nucleated cells each sample contained. To quantify the absolute abundance of each unique TCRbeta CDR3 rearrangement, sequence reads were collapsed and filtered. For each sample, productive Simpson clonality was calculated by taking the square root of Simpson's diversity index across productive rearrangements. The immuneACCESS repertoire file appears here via TCRdb, limited to in-frame rearrangements. These files lack a portion of the clones; in checked studies, under half of the deficit traces to unresolved V genes, and the cause of the others is not known. That table is the source of V, J and clone size, and D and trimming were worked out from the DNA. The sample records 100,000 to 150,000 clones, roughly 84% of which are singletons. The ten largest make up approximately 12% of the sample.

Worth noting for this clone: Its target antigen remains unknown. No quality values exist for individual bases; no much larger clone is one base distant.

Another Seattle source contributed samples from volunteer blood donors who had recovered from COVID-19. Collaborating institutions collected whole blood in K2EDTA tubes following their own protocols. For TCRbeta analysis, collaborators shipped samples as frozen whole blood, isolated PBMCs, or DNA extracted from either of those sample types. The TCR originated in a woman in her 30s who had recovered from COVID-19. The sample taken for sequencing was peripheral blood. The chain employs TRBV9 and TRBJ2-2; the D gene is perhaps TRBD2, on 8 matching bases. The bases read TGTGCCAGCAGCGTAGCAGGGGGGACTAGCGGGGAGCTGTTTTTT. This codes for CASSVAGGTSGELFF.